Listed here is a single TCR beta chain. Its antigen is not known. These data originate in a study of monozygotic twins with inflammatory bowel disease. In preparing each TCR library, about 3,700 ng of total RNA was used. TCRdb reprocessed the 5' RACE reads and stores each CDR3 protein as one record, lacking DNA. This listing includes more than 100,000 distinct CDR3 sequences. Study-wide findings and caveats: Perhaps reflecting limited power, concordant and discordant twins did not differ in repertoire similarity.

Germline assignment: CDR1 SGHNT and CDR2 YYREEE (reference sequence). This CDR3 has 16 residues. Sequencing used blood. This clonotype was obtained from a human donor with ulcerative colitis or Crohn's disease, or a healthy co-twin of an affected twin (not recorded which). This rearrangement joins TRBV5-4 to TRBJ2-4; the D call of TRBD1 rests on TCRdb alone, since no DNA is present to check it. CDR3 residues: CASSFGGARAKNIQYF.